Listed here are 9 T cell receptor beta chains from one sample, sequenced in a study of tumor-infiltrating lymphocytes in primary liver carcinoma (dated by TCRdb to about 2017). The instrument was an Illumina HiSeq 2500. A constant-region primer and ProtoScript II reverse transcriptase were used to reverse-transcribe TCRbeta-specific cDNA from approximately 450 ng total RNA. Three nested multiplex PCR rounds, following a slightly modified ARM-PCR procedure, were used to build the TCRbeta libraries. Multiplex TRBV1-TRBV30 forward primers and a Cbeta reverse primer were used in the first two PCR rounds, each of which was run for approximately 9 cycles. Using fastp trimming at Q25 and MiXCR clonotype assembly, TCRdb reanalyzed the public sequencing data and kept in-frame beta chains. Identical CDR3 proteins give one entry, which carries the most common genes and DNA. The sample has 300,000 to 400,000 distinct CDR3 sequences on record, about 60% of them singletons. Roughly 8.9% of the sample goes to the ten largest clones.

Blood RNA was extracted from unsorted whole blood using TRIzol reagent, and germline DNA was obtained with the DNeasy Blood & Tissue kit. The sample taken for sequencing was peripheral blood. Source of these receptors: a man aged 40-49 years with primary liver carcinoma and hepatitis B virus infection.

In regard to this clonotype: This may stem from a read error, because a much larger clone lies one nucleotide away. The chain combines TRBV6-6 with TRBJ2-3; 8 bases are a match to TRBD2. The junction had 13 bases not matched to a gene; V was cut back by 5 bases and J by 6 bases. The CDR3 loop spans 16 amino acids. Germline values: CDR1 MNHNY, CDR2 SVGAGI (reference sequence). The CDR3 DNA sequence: TGTGCCAGCAGTCACGGGACTAGAGGGAGTCGGGATACGCAGTATTTT. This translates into CASSHGTRGSRDTQYF.

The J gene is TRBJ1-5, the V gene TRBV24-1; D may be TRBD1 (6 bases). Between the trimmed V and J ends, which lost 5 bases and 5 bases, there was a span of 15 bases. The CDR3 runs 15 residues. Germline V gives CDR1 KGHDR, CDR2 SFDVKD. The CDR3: CATSVGGRGDQPQHF. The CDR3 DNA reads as TGTGCCACCAGTGTCGGAGGTAGGGGGGATCAGCCCCAGCATTTT.

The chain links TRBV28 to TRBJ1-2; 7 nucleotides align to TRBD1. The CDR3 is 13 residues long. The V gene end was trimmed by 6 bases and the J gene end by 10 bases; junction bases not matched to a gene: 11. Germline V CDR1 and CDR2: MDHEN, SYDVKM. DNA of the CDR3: TGTGCCAGCAGCCGACAGGGAGTAGAGGACTACACCTTC. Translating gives CASSRQGVEDYTF.

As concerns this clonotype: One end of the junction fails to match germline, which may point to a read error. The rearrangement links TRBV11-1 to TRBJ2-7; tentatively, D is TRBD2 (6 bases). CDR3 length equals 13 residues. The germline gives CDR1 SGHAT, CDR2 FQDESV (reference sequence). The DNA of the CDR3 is TGTCCCAGCAGCTCCTCGCGGGGTGGCGGGCAGTACTTC. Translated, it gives CPSSSSRGGGQYF.

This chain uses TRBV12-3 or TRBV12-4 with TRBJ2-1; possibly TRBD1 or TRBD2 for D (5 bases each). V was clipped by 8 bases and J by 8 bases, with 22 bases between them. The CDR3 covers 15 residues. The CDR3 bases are TGTGCCAGCCTCCTCGTGGGGGTGATAAACGATGAGCAGTTCTTC. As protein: CASLLVGVINDEQFF.

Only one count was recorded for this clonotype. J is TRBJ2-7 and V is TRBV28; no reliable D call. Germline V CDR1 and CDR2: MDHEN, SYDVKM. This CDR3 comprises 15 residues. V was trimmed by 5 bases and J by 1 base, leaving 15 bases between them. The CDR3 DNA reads TGTGCCAGCAGTACGGCCCCGACAAGGTCCTACGAGCAGTACTTC. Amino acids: CASSTAPTRSYEQYF.

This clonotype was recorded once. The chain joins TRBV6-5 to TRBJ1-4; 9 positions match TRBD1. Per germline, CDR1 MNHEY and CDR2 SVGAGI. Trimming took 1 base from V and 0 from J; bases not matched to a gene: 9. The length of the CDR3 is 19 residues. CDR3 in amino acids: CASSYYSGQGIATNEKLFF. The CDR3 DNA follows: TGTGCCAGCAGTTACTATTCGGGACAGGGAATCGCAACTAATGAAAAACTGTTTTTT.

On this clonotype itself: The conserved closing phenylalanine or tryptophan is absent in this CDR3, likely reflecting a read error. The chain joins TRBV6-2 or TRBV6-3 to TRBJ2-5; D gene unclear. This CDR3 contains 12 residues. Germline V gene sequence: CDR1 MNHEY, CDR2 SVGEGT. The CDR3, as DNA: TGTGCCAGCAGCCCCTCGGATGAGATCCAGTACATC. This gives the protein CASSPSDEIQYI.

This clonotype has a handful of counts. The CDR3 DNA reads as TGCGCCAGCAGCTCGACACTAGACCGGGGGGCCGGGGAGCTGTTTTTT. This encodes CASSSTLDRGAGELFF. V gene TRBV5-1 combines with J gene TRBJ2-2, with 7 positions matching TRBD2. Per the germline V gene, CDR1 is SGHRS and CDR2 is YFSETQ. This CDR3 has 16 residues. With V trimmed by 3 bases and J by 6 bases, 11 bases remained unmatched.